The 27 T cell receptor beta chains given below trace back to one sample, sequenced in a study of T cell changes during pregnancy in multiple sclerosis. Measured with immunoSEQ multiplex PCR; TCRdb has only the in-frame clones, and not every one. The sample gives about 21,000 clones, 75% to 95% of which show up once; 0.55% to 0.7% is in the top ten. The source was CD4+ T cells from peripheral blood mononuclear cells, collected in the third trimester of pregnancy. These receptors all come from a female donor with multiple sclerosis, enrolled in a pregnancy study.

V usage is TRBV6-6 and J usage is TRBJ2-3; D remains ambiguous. This CDR3 is built from 14 residues. CDR1 is MNHNY and CDR2 is SVGAGI in the germline V gene (reference sequence). Trimming took off 8 bases at V and 2 bases at J, with 14 bases between the two ends. The DNA for the CDR3 is TGTGCCAGCCGCTCCTACCTACTCACAGATACGCAGTATTTT. Amino acids: CASRSYLLTDTQYF.

The table lists this clone with a count of one. The V gene is TRBV11-3, the J gene TRBJ2-5, with 13 bases fitting TRBD2. The length of the CDR3 is 18 residues. The V gene end was trimmed by 1 base and the J gene end by 0 bases; junction bases not matched to a gene: 5. The V gene's germline CDR1 is SGHNT and CDR2 YENEEA. The CDR3 loop is CASSLGLAGGRYQETQYF. The DNA for the CDR3 is TGTGCCAGCAGCTTAGGACTAGCGGGGGGTCGGTACCAAGAGACCCAGTACTTC. The full variable domain, its missing parts supplied by reference TRBV11-3 and TRBJ2-5, is EAGVVQSPRYKIIEKKQPVAFWCNPISGHNTLYWYLQNLGQGPELLIRYENEEAVDDSQLPKDRFSAERLKGVDSTLKIQPAELGDSAVYLCASSLGLAGGRYQETQYFGPGTRLLVL.

The chain joins TRBV6-6 to TRBJ1-6, with 7 bases fitting TRBD1. The CDR3 totals 14 residues. J was trimmed by 7 bases and V by 2 bases; bases with no gene match: 2. Per the germline V gene, CDR1 is MNHNY and CDR2 is SVGAGI (reference sequence). CDR3 sequence reads: CASSYRGRNSPLHF. CDR3 bases: TGTGCCAGCAGTTACAGGGGGCGGAATTCACCCCTCCACTTT.

V gene TRBV4-2 combines with J gene TRBJ1-2; D might be TRBD1 (5 bases). Germline CDR1 is LGHNA and CDR2 is YNFKEQ. This CDR3 has 13 residues. V was pared by 0 bases and J by 8 bases, with 10 bases between. CDR3 sequence: CASSQDRGVGYTF. DNA for the CDR3: TGTGCCAGCAGCCAAGACCGGGGGGTCGGCTACACCTTC.

The V and J genes are TRBV4-3 and TRBJ2-3, with 7 bases fitting TRBD2. CDR3 length: 17 residues. In germline, CDR1 is LGHNA, CDR2 YSLEER. J gave up 2 bases and V 1 base, and 9 bases lay outside the gene matches. This CDR3 reads CASSQVVSSGTTDTQYF. The CDR3 coding sequence is TGCGCCAGCAGCCAAGTGGTGTCTAGCGGCACCACAGATACGCAGTATTTT.

The chain is built from TRBV27 and TRBJ2-5; D is undetermined. V shed 2 bases and J shed 0 bases, with 4 bases lying between them. The CDR3 is 13 amino acids. The germline gives CDR1 MNHEY, CDR2 SMNVEV (reference sequence). The DNA for the CDR3 is TGTGCCAGCAGTTTAGCGTACCAAGAGACCCAGTACTTC. Protein sequence: CASSLAYQETQYF.

V gene TRBV30 combines with J gene TRBJ1-6, with D uncertain. Germline CDR1 and CDR2: GTSNPN and SVGIG (reference sequence). CDR3 length: 15 amino acids. Trimming took 0 bases from V and 8 from J, leaving 14 bases between them. In nucleotides, the CDR3 is TGTGCCTGGAGTGTACGAGGCTTAGGTTATTCACCCCTCCACTTT. Its protein product is CAWSVRGLGYSPLHF. The entire variable domain, with the rest obtained from reference TRBV30 and TRBJ1-6, is as follows: SQTIHQWPATLVQPVGSPLSLECTVEGTSNPNLYWYRQAAGRGLQLLFYSVGIGQISSEVPQNLSASRPQDRQFILSSKKLLLSDSGFYLCAWSVRGLGYSPLHFGNGTRLTVT.

The chain links TRBV18 to TRBJ2-5, with no clear D. The CDR3 runs 14 residues. The V gene's germline CDR1 is KGHSH and CDR2 LQKENI. V lost 2 bases, J lost 1 base, and 8 bases lay in between. The CDR3 DNA reads as TGTGCCAGCTCACCAACTTTCACCCAAGAGACCCAGTACTTC. Translated, it gives CASSPTFTQETQYF. The complete variable domain, with remaining parts taken from reference TRBV18 and TRBJ2-5, reads NAGVMQNPRHLVRRRGQEARLRCSPMKGHSHVYWYRQLPEEGLKFMVYLQKENIIDESGMPKERFSAEFPKEGPSILRIQQVVRGDSAAYFCASSPTFTQETQYFGPGTRLLVL.

The chain joins TRBV6-5 to TRBJ1-4; 7 positions agree with TRBD1. Trimming removed 6 bases from V and 4 bases from J; junction bases left unmatched: 8. This CDR3 comprises 15 residues. Germline loops: CDR1 MNHEY, CDR2 SVGAGI. The CDR3 DNA reads TGTGCCAGCAGCCCCAGGGGGGAGGTTAATGAAAAACTGTTTTTT. Protein product: CASSPRGEVNEKLFF.

The J gene is TRBJ1-1, the V gene TRBV2; a weak D match, TRBD1 (6 bases). The CDR3 sequence is 15 residues long. The germline V gene has CDR1 SNHLY and CDR2 FYNNEI. V was trimmed by 1 base and J by 3 bases, leaving 12 bases between them. The CDR3 nucleotides are TGTGCCAGCAGTGAAGGGCTAGGGGGGGACACTGAAGCTTTCTTT. Translation gives CASSEGLGGDTEAFF.

This sequence joins TRBV6-5 and TRBJ2-7; perhaps TRBD1 as D (6 bases). Trimming stripped 6 bases from V and 5 bases from J, with 20 bases between. Germline V gene data show CDR1 as MNHEY and CDR2 as SVGAGI. CDR3 length: 15 amino acids. The CDR3 loop is CASSHLPGQSDEQYF. DNA for the CDR3: TGTGCCAGCAGCCACCTTCCGGGACAATCGGACGAGCAGTACTTC.

The chain employs TRBV6-5 and TRBJ2-5, with 8 bases matching TRBD2. The J segment lost 4 bases and the V segment lost 2 bases, leaving 9 bases of the junction unmatched. The germline V gene encodes CDR1 MNHEY and CDR2 SVGAGI. The CDR3 runs to 16 residues. DNA for the CDR3: TGTGCCAGCAGTTACCTCAGCGGGGGAGGGGGAGAGACCCAGTACTTC. It is translated as CASSYLSGGGGETQYF.

This chain joins TRBV7-9 and TRBJ2-5; 7 nucleotides agree with TRBD2. The CDR3 runs 17 residues. Germline values: CDR1 SEHNR, CDR2 FQNEAQ (reference sequence). V lost 3 bases and J lost 3; bases outside the gene matches: 13. CDR3 region: CASSLGGGGSIEETQYF. The CDR3 DNA is TGTGCCAGCAGCTTGGGCGGCGGGGGATCGATTGAAGAGACCCAGTACTTC.

The chain recombines TRBV4-3 with TRBJ1-3, with unresolved D. Germline CDR1 reads LGHNA; CDR2 reads YSLEER. CDR3 size: 13 residues. Trimming removed 0 bases at V and 5 bases at J, with 5 bases between. CDR3 nucleotide sequence: TGCGCCAGCAGCCAAGACAGGAGAAACACCATATATTTT. This codes for CASSQDRRNTIYF.

The chain recombines TRBV6-1 with TRBJ1-1; a possible D gene is TRBD1 (5 bases). V was cut by 0 bases and J by 3 bases, with 8 bases left in between. This CDR3 region has 14 residues. Germline V lookup: CDR1 MNHNS, CDR2 SASEGT. The CDR3 is CASSEAWGDTEAFF. The CDR3 nucleotides are TGTGCCAGCAGTGAAGCGTGGGGGGACACTGAAGCTTTCTTT.

This chain links TRBV7-9 with TRBJ2-3, with TRBD1 matching over 10 bases. In germline, CDR1 is SEHNR, CDR2 FQNEAQ (reference sequence). This CDR3 is 14 amino acids long. V lost 7 bases and J lost 3; bases outside the gene matches: 4. CDR3 amino acids: CASIRTGGTDTQYF. The CDR3 DNA is TGTGCCAGCATCCGGACAGGGGGAACAGATACGCAGTATTTT.

The gene calls are TRBV7-2 and TRBJ2-1; D may be TRBD2 (6 bases). The V gene's germline CDR1 is SGHTA and CDR2 FQGNSA. This CDR3 region has 15 residues. Trimming stripped 5 bases from V and 3 bases from J, with 14 bases between. DNA of the CDR3: TGTGCCAGCAGCCCTAACGCGGGGAACTACAATGAGCAGTTCTTC. This gives the protein CASSPNAGNYNEQFF. Using reference TRBV7-2 and TRBJ2-1 for the parts outside the CDR3, the full variable domain is GAGVSQSPSNKVTEKGKDVELRCDPISGHTALYWYRQSLGQGLEFLIYFQGNSAPDKSGLPSDRFSAERTGGSVSTLTIQRTQQEDSAVYLCASSPNAGNYNEQFFGPGTRLTVL.

The chain couples TRBV7-2 to TRBJ2-7, with D perhaps TRBD2 (6 bases). The CDR3 contains 13 residues. V was shortened by 3 bases and J by 4 bases, with 10 bases between the two germline ends. Germline CDR1 and CDR2: SGHTA and FQGNSA. As DNA, the CDR3 is TGTGCCAGCAGCTTTTGGGACTCATACGAGCAGTACTTC. It specifies CASSFWDSYEQYF.

This chain connects TRBV5-1 to TRBJ2-1; 9 nucleotides line up with TRBD1. The CDR3 is made up of 15 amino acids. V dropped 1 base and J dropped 8; count of bases not matched to a gene: 7. The germline V gene has CDR1 SGHRS and CDR2 YFSETQ. CDR3 loop: CASSLRQGGGDEQFF. CDR3 sequence (DNA): TGCGCCAGCAGCTTGAGACAGGGGGGTGGGGATGAGCAGTTCTTC.

The chain uses TRBV9 and TRBJ2-1, with D possibly being TRBD2 (5 bases). This CDR3 has 17 residues. V dropped 0 bases and J dropped 7 bases, with 20 bases sitting between them. Germline-derived CDR1 and CDR2 are SGDLS and YYNGEE. CDR3 sequence (DNA): TGTGCCAGCAGCGTAGTTCCTAGCACCCCCTCTGGGAATGAGCAGTTCTTC. The encoded protein is CASSVVPSTPSGNEQFF. Based on the CDR3 plus reference TRBV9 and TRBJ2-1, the full variable domain is DSGVTQTPKHLITATGQRVTLRCSPRSGDLSVYWYQQSLDQGLQFLIQYYNGEERAKGNILERFSAQQFPDLHSELNLSSLELGDSALYFCASSVVPSTPSGNEQFFGPGTRLTVL.

This clone has a single count. This chain joins TRBV6-1 and TRBJ1-2, with TRBD1 matching 12 bases. Per the germline V gene, CDR1 is MNHNS and CDR2 is SASEGT. The CDR3 is 13 residues long. V was pared by 6 bases and J by 8 bases, with 4 bases of the junction left unmatched. CDR3 coding DNA: TGTGCCAGCAGAGGCGGGACAGGGGGCGGCTACACCTTC. Translating gives CASRGGTGGGYTF.

The chain joins TRBV5-4 to TRBJ1-1, with D tentatively TRBD1 (6 bases). CDR3 size: 15 residues. V was clipped by 0 bases and J by 7 bases, with 16 bases between them. CDR1 is SGHNT, CDR2 YYREEE, per germline (reference sequence). The DNA of the CDR3 is TGTGCCAGCAGCTTGGAGTCAGGGGCGAGGAGTGAAGCTTTCTTT. Encoded protein: CASSLESGARSEAFF. The full variable domain, rest sourced from reference TRBV5-4 and TRBJ1-1, is ETGVTQSPTHLIKTRGQQVTLRCSSQSGHNTVSWYQQALGQGPQFIFQYYREEENGRGNFPPRFSGLQFPNYSSELNVNALELDDSALYLCASSLESGARSEAFFGQGTRLTVV.

The gene calls are TRBV4-1 and TRBJ1-4; D remains unclear. Germline V lookup: CDR1 MGHRA, CDR2 YSYEKL. CDR3 length: 14 residues. V was shortened by 0 bases and J by 8 bases, with 10 bases between the two germline ends. CDR3 DNA: TGCGCCAGCAGCCAAGATGACACAACCGAAAAACTGTTTTTT. Encoded protein: CASSQDDTTEKLFF.

The genes are TRBV28 and TRBJ2-7; perhaps TRBD1 as D (6 bases). V lost 3 bases and J lost 2, with 14 bases in between. CDR3 length equals 15 residues. Germline-derived CDR1 and CDR2 are MDHEN and SYDVKM. CDR3 DNA: TGTGCCAGCAGTTTCAGTCAGGGGAGACCCTACGAGCAGTACTTC. Translated: CASSFSQGRPYEQYF.

The chain carries TRBV5-1 and TRBJ2-5, with TRBD1 as a possible D gene (5 bases). V dropped 4 bases and J dropped 5 bases, with 9 bases sitting between them. Germline V gene sequence: CDR1 SGHRS, CDR2 YFSETQ. This CDR3 has 12 residues. Here the CDR3 DNA reads TGCGCCAGCAGCCTACAGGAGGAGACCCAGTACTTC. Encoded protein: CASSLQEETQYF.

The chain uses TRBV2 and TRBJ2-5, with D perhaps matching TRBD2 (6 bases). The CDR3 length is 18 residues. Trimming removed 3 bases from V and 5 bases from J, with 25 bases in between. Per germline, CDR1 SNHLY and CDR2 FYNNEI. In DNA, the CDR3 is TGTGCCAGCAGTGAGAAGGGAGGCTGGCACCGCGGTTGGGAGACCCAGTACTTC. It encodes CASSEKGGWHRGWETQYF.

CDR3: CASSAGSVGVAGYTF. The CDR3 DNA follows: TGCGCCAGCAGCGCGGGGAGTGTGGGGGTCGCGGGCTACACCTTC. The V and J genes are TRBV5-1 and TRBJ1-2, with D perhaps matching TRBD1 (5 bases). CDR3 size: 15 residues. V gave up 4 bases and J gave up 8 bases, with 21 bases separating them. The germline gives CDR1 SGHRS, CDR2 YFSETQ.